A selection of T cell receptor beta chains follows, all from one sample in a study of T cell changes during pregnancy in multiple sclerosis. TCRdb's table, derived via immunoSEQ multiplex PCR, lists solely in-frame clones and lacks some. The sample consists of approximately 88,000 clones, roughly 93% of them appearing once. This material consisted of peripheral blood, taken in the third trimester of pregnancy. The receptors derive from a female donor with multiple sclerosis, enrolled in a pregnancy study. Both conserved end residues are part of each CDR3. A D gene is named only where the DNA matches it firmly. Some rows mark clone size as missing; the rest say once, few, many or name a class of expanded clone.

j_call: TRBJ2-1
cdr3_length: 14
v_call: TRBV7-9
clone_size: once
d_call: TRBD2
cdr3_aa: CATTGRVAYNEQFF
cdr3_nt: TGTGCCACCACCGGGAGGGTGGCCTACAATGAGCAGTTCTTC

j_call: TRBJ2-1
cdr3_length: 15
v_call: TRBV6-1
clone_size: -
d_call: TRBD2
cdr3_aa: CASSEYTSGGLQQFF
cdr3_nt: TGTGCCAGCAGTGAATACACTAGCGGGGGGCTTCAGCAGTTCTTC

j_call: TRBJ2-7
cdr3_length: 15
v_call: TRBV28
clone_size: -
d_call: -
cdr3_aa: CASSSRVGVSYEQYF
cdr3_nt: TGTGCCAGCAGTTCCCGAGTCGGGGTATCCTACGAGCAGTACTTC

j_call: TRBJ2-1
cdr3_length: 12
v_call: TRBV29-1
clone_size: once
d_call: TRBD2
cdr3_aa: CSVEGPGLAQFF
cdr3_nt: TGCAGCGTTGAAGGGCCGGGACTAGCACAGTTCTTC

j_call: TRBJ1-1
cdr3_length: 16
v_call: TRBV19
clone_size: -
d_call: TRBD1
cdr3_aa: CASLNRDRLMNTEAFF
cdr3_nt: TGTGCCAGTCTGAACCGGGACAGACTTATGAACACTGAAGCTTTCTTT

j_call: TRBJ1-5
cdr3_length: 14
v_call: TRBV2
clone_size: -
d_call: TRBD1
cdr3_aa: CASSGQGGNQPQHF
cdr3_nt: TGTGCCAGCAGCGGACAGGGGGGCAATCAGCCCCAGCATTTT

j_call: TRBJ1-1
cdr3_length: 14
v_call: TRBV2
clone_size: -
d_call: TRBD1
cdr3_aa: CASRDRGAYTEAFF
cdr3_nt: TGTGCCAGCAGGGACAGGGGCGCCTACACTGAAGCTTTCTTT

j_call: TRBJ1-5
cdr3_length: 15
v_call: TRBV5-6
clone_size: -
d_call: -
cdr3_aa: CASSSAAYSNQPQHF
cdr3_nt: TGTGCCAGCAGCTCCGCTGCGTATAGCAATCAGCCCCAGCATTTT

j_call: TRBJ2-1
cdr3_length: 16
v_call: TRBV28
clone_size: -
d_call: -
cdr3_aa: CASSSSRAGTYNEQFF
cdr3_nt: TGTGCCAGCAGTTCCTCGAGGGCGGGGACCTACAATGAGCAGTTCTTC

j_call: TRBJ2-5
cdr3_length: 14
v_call: TRBV28
clone_size: -
d_call: -
cdr3_aa: CASSSGQRQETQYF
cdr3_nt: TGTGCCAGCAGTTCCGGACAGCGGCAAGAGACCCAGTACTTC

j_call: TRBJ2-1
cdr3_length: 13
v_call: TRBV6-5
clone_size: -
d_call: -
cdr3_aa: CASTAGSYNEQFF
cdr3_nt: TGTGCCAGCACGGCGGGCTCCTACAATGAGCAGTTCTTC

j_call: TRBJ2-7
cdr3_length: 15
v_call: TRBV10-1
clone_size: -
d_call: TRBD1
cdr3_aa: CASRKQGARRYEQYF
cdr3_nt: TGCGCCAGCAGAAAACAGGGGGCGAGGCGCTACGAGCAGTACTTC

j_call: TRBJ2-2
cdr3_length: 17
v_call: TRBV25-1
clone_size: -
d_call: TRBD1
cdr3_aa: CASSELKTGTNTGELFF
cdr3_nt: TGTGCCAGCAGTGAATTAAAGACAGGGACGAACACCGGGGAGCTGTTTTTT

j_call: TRBJ2-3
cdr3_length: 20
v_call: TRBV5-4
clone_size: -
d_call: TRBD2
cdr3_aa: CASGLDSETRLAGLTDTQYF
cdr3_nt: TGTGCCAGCGGTTTGGACAGCGAAACTCGACTAGCGGGCCTCACAGATACGCAGTATTTT

j_call: TRBJ2-2
cdr3_length: 16
v_call: TRBV2
clone_size: once
d_call: TRBD1
cdr3_aa: CASRGTGGAGTGELFF
cdr3_nt: TGTGCCAGCAGGGGTACAGGGGGCGCGGGCACCGGGGAGCTGTTTTTT

j_call: TRBJ2-1
cdr3_length: 17
v_call: TRBV2
clone_size: -
d_call: TRBD2
cdr3_aa: CASSESVGRGIYNEQFF
cdr3_nt: TGTGCCAGCAGTGAATCTGTAGGGCGGGGGATTTACAATGAGCAGTTCTTC

j_call: TRBJ2-1
cdr3_length: 13
v_call: TRBV14
clone_size: -
d_call: -
cdr3_aa: CASSQDLSAEQFF
cdr3_nt: TGTGCCAGCAGCCAAGATCTTAGTGCTGAGCAGTTCTTC

j_call: TRBJ2-5
cdr3_length: 15
v_call: TRBV6-1
clone_size: -
d_call: -
cdr3_aa: CASSEEGRAQETQYF
cdr3_nt: TGTGCCAGCAGTGAAGAAGGCAGGGCTCAAGAGACCCAGTACTTC

j_call: TRBJ2-2
cdr3_length: 14
v_call: TRBV7-9
clone_size: -
d_call: -
cdr3_aa: CASSLTSLTGELFF
cdr3_nt: TGTGCCAGCAGCTTAACTAGTCTCACCGGGGAGCTGTTTTTT

j_call: TRBJ2-7
cdr3_length: 15
v_call: TRBV6-5
clone_size: -
d_call: TRBD2
cdr3_aa: CASSYAMWGGHEQYF
cdr3_nt: TGTGCCAGCAGTTACGCTATGTGGGGGGGTCACGAGCAGTACTTC

j_call: TRBJ1-4
cdr3_length: 13
v_call: TRBV15
clone_size: -
d_call: -
cdr3_aa: CATRLATNEKLFF
cdr3_nt: TGTGCCACGCGATTGGCAACTAATGAAAAACTGTTTTTT

j_call: TRBJ1-1
cdr3_length: 13
v_call: TRBV5-4
clone_size: -
d_call: -
cdr3_aa: CASSLLRNTEAFF
cdr3_nt: TGTGCCAGCAGCTTGCTAAGGAACACTGAAGCTTTCTTT

j_call: TRBJ2-2
cdr3_length: 15
v_call: TRBV19
clone_size: -
d_call: -
cdr3_aa: CASSTQTGNTGELFF
cdr3_nt: TGTGCCAGTAGTACCCAGACAGGGAACACCGGGGAGCTGTTTTTT

j_call: TRBJ1-1
cdr3_length: 12
v_call: TRBV7-2
clone_size: -
d_call: -
cdr3_aa: CASSFSSTEAFF
cdr3_nt: TGTGCCAGCAGCTTCAGTTCCACTGAAGCTTTCTTT

j_call: TRBJ1-5
cdr3_length: 16
v_call: TRBV2
clone_size: once
d_call: TRBD1
cdr3_aa: CASSGTGGWGNQPQHF
cdr3_nt: TGTGCCAGCTCCGGGACAGGGGGCTGGGGCAATCAGCCCCAGCATTTT

j_call: TRBJ2-3
cdr3_length: 15
v_call: TRBV7-2
clone_size: -
d_call: TRBD2
cdr3_aa: CASSAGTSGGDTQYF
cdr3_nt: TGTGCCAGCAGCGCCGGGACTAGCGGAGGGGATACGCAGTATTTT

j_call: TRBJ1-1
cdr3_length: 15
v_call: TRBV7-9
clone_size: -
d_call: TRBD1
cdr3_aa: CASSLLKGQGSEAFF
cdr3_nt: TGTGCCAGCAGCTTGCTTAAGGGACAGGGATCTGAAGCTTTCTTT

j_call: TRBJ2-2
cdr3_length: 12
v_call: TRBV5-6
clone_size: -
d_call: -
cdr3_aa: CASSPVTGELFF
cdr3_nt: TGTGCCAGCAGCCCTGTGACCGGGGAGCTGTTTTTT

j_call: TRBJ2-7
cdr3_length: 16
v_call: TRBV7-9
clone_size: -
d_call: TRBD2
cdr3_aa: CASSLAFGAGGDEQYF
cdr3_nt: TGTGCCAGCAGCTTAGCTTTTGGAGCGGGAGGGGACGAGCAGTACTTC

j_call: TRBJ2-3
cdr3_length: 16
v_call: TRBV6-1
clone_size: -
d_call: TRBD1
cdr3_aa: CASSDTGQGNTDTQYF
cdr3_nt: TGTGCCAGCAGTGACACGGGACAGGGTAACACAGATACGCAGTATTTT

j_call: TRBJ2-7
cdr3_length: 16
v_call: TRBV5-4
clone_size: -
d_call: -
cdr3_aa: CASSLGPSRKGSEQYF
cdr3_nt: TGTGCCAGCAGCTTGGGCCCCTCTAGAAAAGGTAGCGAGCAGTACTTC

j_call: TRBJ2-1
cdr3_length: 16
v_call: TRBV5-1
clone_size: -
d_call: TRBD2
cdr3_aa: CASSLGAGGPWDEQFF
cdr3_nt: TGCGCCAGCAGCTTGGGAGCGGGAGGGCCTTGGGATGAGCAGTTCTTC

j_call: TRBJ1-5
cdr3_length: 17
v_call: TRBV15
clone_size: -
d_call: -
cdr3_aa: CATSRAVSGYSNQPQHF
cdr3_nt: TGTGCCACCAGCAGAGCGGTGTCAGGGTATAGCAATCAGCCCCAGCATTTT

j_call: TRBJ1-1
cdr3_length: 14
v_call: TRBV19
clone_size: once
d_call: TRBD1
cdr3_aa: CASSARGEKTEAFF
cdr3_nt: TGTGCCAGTAGTGCCAGGGGGGAGAAAACTGAAGCTTTCTTT

j_call: TRBJ2-1
cdr3_length: 14
v_call: TRBV29-1
clone_size: -
d_call: TRBD2
cdr3_aa: CSVPPTSGRFEQFF
cdr3_nt: TGCAGCGTCCCCCCCACTAGCGGGAGGTTTGAGCAGTTCTTC

j_call: TRBJ2-1
cdr3_length: 17
v_call: TRBV19
clone_size: -
d_call: TRBD2
cdr3_aa: CASTARASGRDVGEQFF
cdr3_nt: TGTGCCAGTACCGCACGGGCTAGCGGGAGGGATGTTGGTGAGCAGTTCTTC

j_call: TRBJ2-3
cdr3_length: 15
v_call: TRBV5-1
clone_size: -
d_call: TRBD2
cdr3_aa: CASSPGLAGADTQYF
cdr3_nt: TGCGCCAGCAGCCCGGGACTAGCGGGAGCAGATACGCAGTATTTT

j_call: TRBJ1-5
cdr3_length: 16
v_call: TRBV16
clone_size: -
d_call: TRBD1
cdr3_aa: CASSPRTGGVNQPQHF
cdr3_nt: TGTGCCAGCAGCCCCAGGACAGGGGGCGTCAATCAGCCCCAGCATTTT

j_call: TRBJ2-1
cdr3_length: 15
v_call: TRBV12-5
clone_size: -
d_call: -
cdr3_aa: CASGSSGSSYNEQFF
cdr3_nt: TGTGCTAGTGGTTCGAGCGGAAGCTCCTACAATGAGCAGTTCTTC

j_call: TRBJ1-1
cdr3_length: 14
v_call: TRBV7-9
clone_size: -
d_call: -
cdr3_aa: CASSLASLNTEAFF
cdr3_nt: TGTGCCAGCAGCTTAGCGAGCCTGAACACTGAAGCTTTCTTT

j_call: TRBJ2-7
cdr3_length: 18
v_call: TRBV4-3
clone_size: -
d_call: TRBD1
cdr3_aa: CASSQGPGQGKVTYEQYF
cdr3_nt: TGCGCCAGCAGCCAAGGGCCGGGACAGGGGAAAGTTACCTACGAGCAGTACTTC

j_call: TRBJ1-5
cdr3_length: 14
v_call: TRBV6-1
clone_size: -
d_call: -
cdr3_aa: CASIQTDFNQPQHF
cdr3_nt: TGTGCCAGCATCCAGACAGATTTCAATCAGCCCCAGCATTTT

j_call: TRBJ1-1
cdr3_length: 18
v_call: TRBV28
clone_size: -
d_call: TRBD1
cdr3_aa: CASTARQGGFRDGTEAFF
cdr3_nt: TGTGCCAGCACCGCTAGACAGGGTGGTTTTCGGGATGGTACTGAAGCTTTCTTT

j_call: TRBJ1-2
cdr3_length: 13
v_call: TRBV19
clone_size: -
d_call: TRBD1
cdr3_aa: CASSIMTGDGYTF
cdr3_nt: TGTGCCAGTAGTATAATGACAGGGGATGGCTACACCTTC

j_call: TRBJ2-1
cdr3_length: 16
v_call: TRBV19
clone_size: -
d_call: TRBD1
cdr3_aa: CASSPSYRGSYNEQFF
cdr3_nt: TGTGCCAGTAGTCCGTCATACAGGGGTTCCTACAATGAGCAGTTCTTC

j_call: TRBJ2-2
cdr3_length: 17
v_call: TRBV13
clone_size: -
d_call: TRBD2
cdr3_aa: CASSLGTSGIFGGELFF
cdr3_nt: TGTGCCAGCAGCTTAGGGACTAGCGGGATTTTTGGCGGGGAGCTGTTTTTT

j_call: TRBJ2-3
cdr3_length: 17
v_call: TRBV27
clone_size: -
d_call: TRBD2
cdr3_aa: CASSLGTSGSGTDTQYF
cdr3_nt: TGTGCCAGCAGTTTGGGGACTAGCGGATCGGGGACAGATACGCAGTATTTT

j_call: TRBJ2-2
cdr3_length: 16
v_call: TRBV2
clone_size: -
d_call: TRBD1
cdr3_aa: CASSEAGQVDTGELFF
cdr3_nt: TGTGCCAGCAGTGAAGCGGGACAGGTGGACACCGGGGAGCTGTTTTTT

j_call: TRBJ1-1
cdr3_length: 16
v_call: TRBV5-1
clone_size: once
d_call: -
cdr3_aa: CASSSPGGLLQTKAFF
cdr3_nt: TGCGCCAGCAGTTCCCCCGGGGGGCTCCTACAAACGAAAGCTTTCTTT